The clone carrying this T cell receptor beta chain was counted a few times. The sample originates from a study of Graves' ophthalmopathy and Graves' hyperthyroidism. For repertoire sequencing, the TCR beta CDR3 regions were amplified from RNA transcripts. RT-PCR was first run with HTBI primers, then multiplex PCR in a second round. From the multiplex PCR reads, TCRdb called clonotypes with MiXCR, one entry per CDR3 protein. Among about 1.1 million distinct CDR3 sequences listed, about 35% were seen once. The receptor was isolated from an adult man with Graves' hyperthyroidism. Material for sequencing was peripheral blood or thyroid tissue (not recorded which).

The CDR3 bases are TGTGCCAGCAGTCGCGGGGACCATAATTCACCCCTCCACTTT. This gives the protein CASSRGDHNSPLHF. This chain joins TRBV6-5 and TRBJ1-6; the D gene is possibly TRBD1 (5 bases). This CDR3 has 14 amino acids. Germline V lookup: CDR1 MNHEY, CDR2 SVGAGI. Trimming removed 5 bases from V and 5 bases from J, with 10 bases in between.